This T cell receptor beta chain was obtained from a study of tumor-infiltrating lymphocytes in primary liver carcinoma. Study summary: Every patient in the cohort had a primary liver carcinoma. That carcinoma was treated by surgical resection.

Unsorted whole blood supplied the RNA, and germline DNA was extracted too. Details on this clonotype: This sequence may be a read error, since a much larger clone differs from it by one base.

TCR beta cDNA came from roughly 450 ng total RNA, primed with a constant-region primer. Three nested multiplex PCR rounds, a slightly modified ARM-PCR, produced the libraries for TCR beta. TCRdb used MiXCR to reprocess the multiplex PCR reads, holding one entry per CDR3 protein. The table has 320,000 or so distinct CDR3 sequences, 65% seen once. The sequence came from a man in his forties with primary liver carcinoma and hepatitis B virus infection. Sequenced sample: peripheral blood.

CDR3: CNVASGLEQYF. The CDR3 DNA reads as TGCAACGTCGCTAGCGGTCTGGAGCAGTACTTC. The V call is TRBV29-1, the J call TRBJ2-7; the match to TRBD2 covers 7 bases. Germline CDR1 reads SQVTM; CDR2 reads ANQGSEA. The CDR3 consists of 11 residues.